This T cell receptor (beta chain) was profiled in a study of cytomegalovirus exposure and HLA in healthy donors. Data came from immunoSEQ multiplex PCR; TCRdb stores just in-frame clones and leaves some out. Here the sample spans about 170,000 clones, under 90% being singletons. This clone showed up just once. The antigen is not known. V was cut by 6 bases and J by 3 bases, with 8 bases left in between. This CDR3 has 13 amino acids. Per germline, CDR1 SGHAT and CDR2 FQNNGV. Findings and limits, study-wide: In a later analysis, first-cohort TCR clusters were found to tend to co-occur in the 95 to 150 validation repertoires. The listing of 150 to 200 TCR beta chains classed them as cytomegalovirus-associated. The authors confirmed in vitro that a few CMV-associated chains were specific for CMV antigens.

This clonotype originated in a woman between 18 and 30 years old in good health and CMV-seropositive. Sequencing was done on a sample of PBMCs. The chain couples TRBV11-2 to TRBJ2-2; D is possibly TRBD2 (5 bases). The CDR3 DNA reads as TGTGCCAGCAGTCCCGGGGACACCGGGGAGCTGTTTTTT. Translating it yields CASSPGDTGELFF.